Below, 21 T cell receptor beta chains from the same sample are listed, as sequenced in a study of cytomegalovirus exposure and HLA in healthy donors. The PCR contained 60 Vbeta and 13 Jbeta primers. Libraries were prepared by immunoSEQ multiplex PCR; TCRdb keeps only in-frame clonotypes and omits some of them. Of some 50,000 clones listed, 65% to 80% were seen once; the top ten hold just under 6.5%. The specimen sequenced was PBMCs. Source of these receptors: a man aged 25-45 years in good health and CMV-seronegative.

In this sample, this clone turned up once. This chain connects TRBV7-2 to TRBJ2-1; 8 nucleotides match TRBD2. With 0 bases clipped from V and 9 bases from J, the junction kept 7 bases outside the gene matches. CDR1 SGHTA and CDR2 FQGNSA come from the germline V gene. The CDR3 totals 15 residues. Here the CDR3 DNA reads TGTGCCAGCAGCTTAGCCGGGGGGGGCGGAGGTGAGCAGTTCTTC. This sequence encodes CASSLAGGGGGEQFF.

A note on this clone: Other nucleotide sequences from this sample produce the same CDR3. CDR3 residues: CASSYSPGGDTEAFF. The CDR3 nucleotides read TGTGCCAGCAGTTACTCTCCAGGGGGAGATACTGAAGCTTTCTTT. The chain is built from TRBV6-5 and TRBJ1-1, with 7 bases identical to TRBD1. Per the germline V gene, CDR1 is MNHEY and CDR2 is SVGAGI. This CDR3 spans 15 amino acids. Unmatched junction bases numbered 6, after V lost 0 bases and J lost 5 bases.

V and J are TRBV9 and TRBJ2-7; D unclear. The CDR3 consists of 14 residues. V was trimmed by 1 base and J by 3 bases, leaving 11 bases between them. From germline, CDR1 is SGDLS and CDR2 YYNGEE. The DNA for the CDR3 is TGTGCCAGCAGCGTATCCTCCCTCAGCTACGAGCAGTACTTC. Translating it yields CASSVSSLSYEQYF.

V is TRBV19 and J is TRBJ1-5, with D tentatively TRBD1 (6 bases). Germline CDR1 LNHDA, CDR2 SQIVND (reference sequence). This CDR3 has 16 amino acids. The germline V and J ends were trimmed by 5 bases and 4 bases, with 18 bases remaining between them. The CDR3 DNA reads TGTGCCAGTAGTCACCTAAACAGGGTAGGTAATCAGCCCCAGCATTTT. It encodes CASSHLNRVGNQPQHF.

The CDR3 DNA follows: TGTGCCAGCAGTACCCTAGGACCAGCGGTGTTCTACAATGAGCAGTTCTTC. Its protein product is CASSTLGPAVFYNEQFF. The rearrangement uses TRBV27 and TRBJ2-1; a weak D match, TRBD2 (5 bases). The V gene's germline CDR1 is MNHEY and CDR2 SMNVEV (reference sequence). Trimming stripped 5 bases from V and 3 bases from J, with 20 bases between. CDR3 size: 17 residues.

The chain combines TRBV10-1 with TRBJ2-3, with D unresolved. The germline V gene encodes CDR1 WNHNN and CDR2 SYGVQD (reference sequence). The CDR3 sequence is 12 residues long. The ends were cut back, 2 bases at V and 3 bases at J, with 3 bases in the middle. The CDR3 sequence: CASSERTDTQYF. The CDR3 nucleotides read TGCGCCAGCAGTGAGCGGACAGATACGCAGTATTTT.

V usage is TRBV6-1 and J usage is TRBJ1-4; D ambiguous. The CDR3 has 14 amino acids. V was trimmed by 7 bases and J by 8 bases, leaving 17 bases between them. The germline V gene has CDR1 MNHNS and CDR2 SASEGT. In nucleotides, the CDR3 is TGTGCCAGCAAGGACGGTCGGACTAGCGAAAAACTGTTTTTT. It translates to CASKDGRTSEKLFF.

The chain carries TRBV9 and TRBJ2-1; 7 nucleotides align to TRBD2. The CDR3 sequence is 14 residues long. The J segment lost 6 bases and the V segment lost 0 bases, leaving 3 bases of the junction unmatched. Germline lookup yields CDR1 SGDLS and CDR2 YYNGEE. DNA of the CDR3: TGTGCCAGCAGCGTAGCGGGAGGCCGCAATGAGCAGTTCTTC. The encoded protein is CASSVAGGRNEQFF.

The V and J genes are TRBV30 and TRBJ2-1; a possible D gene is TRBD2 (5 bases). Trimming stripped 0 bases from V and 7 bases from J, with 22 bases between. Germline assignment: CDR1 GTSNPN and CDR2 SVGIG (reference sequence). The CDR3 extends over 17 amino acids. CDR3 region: CAWSVKSGLRSINEQFF. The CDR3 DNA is TGTGCCTGGAGTGTTAAGAGCGGACTCCGTTCTATTAATGAGCAGTTCTTC.

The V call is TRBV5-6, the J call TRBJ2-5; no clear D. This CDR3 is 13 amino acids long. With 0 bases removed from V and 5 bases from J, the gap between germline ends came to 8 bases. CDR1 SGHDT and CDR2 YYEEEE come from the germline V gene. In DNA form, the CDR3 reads TGTGCCAGCAGCTTGGGGTCAGGTGAGACCCAGTACTTC. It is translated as CASSLGSGETQYF.

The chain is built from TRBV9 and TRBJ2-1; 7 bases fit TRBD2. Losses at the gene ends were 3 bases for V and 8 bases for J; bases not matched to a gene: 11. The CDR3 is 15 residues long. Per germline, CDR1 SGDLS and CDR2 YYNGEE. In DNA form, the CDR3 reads TGTGCCAGCAGCGCGGGGACTACCTCGTTCCATGAGCAGTTCTTC. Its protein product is CASSAGTTSFHEQFF.

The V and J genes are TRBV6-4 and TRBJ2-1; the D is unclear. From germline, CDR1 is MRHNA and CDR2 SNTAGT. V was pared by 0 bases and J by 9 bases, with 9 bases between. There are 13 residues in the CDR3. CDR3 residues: CASSDSTAGEQFF. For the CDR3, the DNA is TGTGCCAGCAGTGACTCGACGGCAGGTGAGCAGTTCTTC.

In nucleotides, the CDR3 is TGTGCCAGCAGCCCCCCTAACAGGGCACCCTACGAGCAGTACTTC. This gives the protein CASSPPNRAPYEQYF. The chain couples TRBV11-2 to TRBJ2-7; possibly TRBD1 for D (6 bases). With 5 bases removed from V and 2 bases from J, the gap between germline ends came to 16 bases. CDR3 size: 15 residues. CDR1 is SGHAT and CDR2 is FQNNGV in the germline V gene.

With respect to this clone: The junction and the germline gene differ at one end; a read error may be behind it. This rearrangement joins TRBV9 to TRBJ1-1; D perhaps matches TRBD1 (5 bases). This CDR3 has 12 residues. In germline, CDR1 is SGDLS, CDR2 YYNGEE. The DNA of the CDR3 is TGTGCCAGCAGCGTATACCAGGGTGAAGCTTTTTTT. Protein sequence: CASSVYQGEAFF.

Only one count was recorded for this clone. The CDR3 DNA is TGTGCCAGCAGTGTAGTTGGGACAGGCAATCAGCCCCAGCATTTT. Residues: CASSVVGTGNQPQHF. The V and J genes are TRBV2 and TRBJ1-5, with TRBD1 matching 7 bases. The J segment lost 2 bases and the V segment lost 4 bases, leaving 5 bases of the junction unmatched. The CDR3 totals 15 residues. Germline assignment: CDR1 SNHLY and CDR2 FYNNEI.

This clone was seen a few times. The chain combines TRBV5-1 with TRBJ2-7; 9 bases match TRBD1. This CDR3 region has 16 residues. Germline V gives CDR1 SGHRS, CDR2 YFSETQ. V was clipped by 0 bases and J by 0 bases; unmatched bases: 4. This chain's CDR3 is CASSLGTGGDSYEQYF. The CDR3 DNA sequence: TGCGCCAGCAGCTTGGGAACAGGGGGCGACTCCTACGAGCAGTACTTC.

The CDR3 region is CASSVGTAYSGNTIYF. CDR3 nucleotides: TGTGCCAGCAGTGTCGGGACAGCCTACTCTGGAAACACCATATATTTT. The chain links TRBV28 to TRBJ1-3, with 7 nucleotides matching TRBD1. Germline V lookup: CDR1 MDHEN, CDR2 SYDVKM. The CDR3 is 16 amino acids. The junction had 7 bases not matched to a gene; V was cut back by 5 bases and J by 0 bases. Supplemented by reference TRBV28 and TRBJ1-3, the full variable domain reads DVKVTQSSRYLVKRTGEKVFLECVQDMDHENMFWYRQDPGLGLRLIYFSYDVKMKEKGDIPEGYSVSREKKERFSLILESASTNQTSMYLCASSVGTAYSGNTIYFGEGSWLTVV.

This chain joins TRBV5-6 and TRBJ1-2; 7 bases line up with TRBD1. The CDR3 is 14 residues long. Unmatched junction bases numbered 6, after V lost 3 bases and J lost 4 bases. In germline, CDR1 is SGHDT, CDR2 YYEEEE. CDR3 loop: CASSSGDRSYGYTF. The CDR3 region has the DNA TGTGCCAGCAGCTCGGGGGACAGAAGCTATGGCTACACCTTC. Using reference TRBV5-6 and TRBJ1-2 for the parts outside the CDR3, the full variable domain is DAGVTQSPTHLIKTRGQQVTLRCSPKSGHDTVSWYQQALGQGPQFIFQYYEEEERQRGNFPDRFSGHQFPNYSSELNVNALLLGDSALYLCASSSGDRSYGYTFGSGTRLTVV.

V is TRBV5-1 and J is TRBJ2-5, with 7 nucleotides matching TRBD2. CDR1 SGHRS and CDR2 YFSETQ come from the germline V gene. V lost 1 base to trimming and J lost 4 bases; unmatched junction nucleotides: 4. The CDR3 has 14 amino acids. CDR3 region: CASSLTSEGETQYF. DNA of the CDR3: TGCGCCAGCAGCTTGACTAGCGAGGGAGAGACCCAGTACTTC.

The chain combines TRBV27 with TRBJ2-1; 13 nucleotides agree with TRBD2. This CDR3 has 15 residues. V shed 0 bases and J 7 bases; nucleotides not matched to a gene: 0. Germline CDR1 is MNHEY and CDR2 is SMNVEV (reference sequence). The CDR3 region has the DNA TGTGCCAGCAGTTTATCGACTAGCGGGGGGAATGAGCAGTTCTTC. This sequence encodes CASSLSTSGGNEQFF.

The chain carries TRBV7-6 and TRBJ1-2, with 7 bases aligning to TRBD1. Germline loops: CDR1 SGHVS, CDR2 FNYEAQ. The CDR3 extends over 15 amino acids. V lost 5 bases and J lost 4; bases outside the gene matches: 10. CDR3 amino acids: CASSLRDSGPYGYTF. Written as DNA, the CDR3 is TGTGCCAGCAGCCTCCGGGACAGCGGACCCTATGGCTACACCTTC.